This T cell receptor beta chain derives from a study of molecular identifiers for immune sequencing clone quantification. Whole-study context: In replicates, RNA taken from roughly 18,000 or 92,000 naive CD8 cells was divided five ways, and four portions underwent sequencing.

Findings and caveats of the study: Clones above 20 RNA copies held over 97% of effector molecules, under 1% in naive cells.

V was shortened by 6 bases and J by 4 bases, with 16 bases between the two germline ends. The CDR3 is 14 amino acids. The germline V gene has CDR1 MNHEY and CDR2 SMNVEV (reference sequence). This clonotype was seen repeatedly, ten times or more. Its antigen is currently unknown. Each CDR3 protein is one row after TCRdb ran MiXCR on the PCR reads. The table shows some 100,000 distinct CDR3 sequences, with roughly 20% occurring only once. The sample was naive CD8+ T cells from blood, with Jurkat cell RNA spiked in. Subset of the sample: FACS-sorted CD8+CD4-CCR7+CD45RA+ naive T cells. The V and J genes are TRBV27 and TRBJ2-7; maybe TRBD1 (6 bases). This receptor was obtained from a human donor in good health. Some libraries in this study had Jurkat cell RNA spiked in. CDR3 sequence: CASSLSQGLYEQYF. CDR3 nucleotides: TGTGCCAGCAGCCTGAGTCAGGGGCTTTACGAGCAGTACTTC.